This T cell receptor (beta chain) originates from a study of T cells in Graves' hyperthyroidism and ophthalmopathy. The hyperthyroidism patients had all been newly diagnosed, and their disease duration was under 2 months. Their ages ranged from 18 to 65 years. The blood specimen was taken at initial hyperthyroidism diagnosis, before any ophthalmopathy symptoms. This clonotype has ten or more counts. What it binds is not known. CDR3 length equals 13 residues. CDR1 MNHEY and CDR2 SMNVEV come from the germline V gene (reference sequence). The junction had 2 bases not matched to a gene; V was cut back by 5 bases and J by 2 bases. TCR beta CDR3 regions were amplified from RNA. The primer set for the first-round RT-PCR of the TCR CDR3 was HTBI. TCRdb independently ran MiXCR on the multiplex PCR reads; one entry per CDR3 protein. The data show around 300,000 distinct CDR3 sequences, with approximately 12% seen just once and 6.5% to 10% held by the top ten.

Study findings and constraints: A model of 13 V-J features distinguished ophthalmopathy from stable hyperthyroidism.

The sample comprised blood. This TCR was recovered from a woman in her twenties or thirties with Graves' hyperthyroidism that later progressed to Graves' ophthalmopathy. The chain combines TRBV27 with TRBJ2-7; 8 positions match TRBD1. As DNA, the CDR3 is TGTGCCAGCAGTGGACAGGGAGCCTACGAGCAGTACTTC. Translation: CASSGQGAYEQYF.